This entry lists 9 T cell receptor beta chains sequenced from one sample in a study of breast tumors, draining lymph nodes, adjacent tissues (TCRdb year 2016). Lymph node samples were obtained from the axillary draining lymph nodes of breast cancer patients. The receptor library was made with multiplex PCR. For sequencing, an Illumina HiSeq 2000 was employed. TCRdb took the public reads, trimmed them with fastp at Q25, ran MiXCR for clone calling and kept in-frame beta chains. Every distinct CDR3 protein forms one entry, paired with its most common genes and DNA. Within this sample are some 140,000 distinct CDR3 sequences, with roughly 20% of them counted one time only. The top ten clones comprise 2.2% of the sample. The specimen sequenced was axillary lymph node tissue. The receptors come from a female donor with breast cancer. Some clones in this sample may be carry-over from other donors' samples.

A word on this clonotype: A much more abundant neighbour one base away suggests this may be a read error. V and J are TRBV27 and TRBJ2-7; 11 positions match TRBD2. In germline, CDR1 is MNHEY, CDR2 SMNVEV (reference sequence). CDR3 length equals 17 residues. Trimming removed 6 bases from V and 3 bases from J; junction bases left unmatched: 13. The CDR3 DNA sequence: TGTGCCAGCAGGGATCTAGCGGGAGGCTTAGCATACTACGAGCAGTACTTC. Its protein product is CASRDLAGGLAYYEQYF.

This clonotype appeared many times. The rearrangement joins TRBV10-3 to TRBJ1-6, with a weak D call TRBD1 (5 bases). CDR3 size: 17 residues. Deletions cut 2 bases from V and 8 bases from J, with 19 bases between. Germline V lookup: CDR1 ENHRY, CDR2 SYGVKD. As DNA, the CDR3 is TGTGCCATCAGTGAGCCCCTCGAGGTGCAGGGTTATTCACCCCTCCACTTT. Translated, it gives CAISEPLEVQGYSPLHF.

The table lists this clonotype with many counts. The CDR3 region is CASTSASGANVLTF. Written as DNA, the CDR3 is TGTGCCAGCACTTCCGCCTCTGGGGCCAACGTCCTGACTTTC. The V gene is TRBV5-5, the J gene TRBJ2-6, with D unclear. Germline V gene sequence: CDR1 SGHKS, CDR2 YYEKEE (reference sequence). Trimming removed 6 bases at V and 0 bases at J, with 7 bases between. The CDR3 is 14 residues long.

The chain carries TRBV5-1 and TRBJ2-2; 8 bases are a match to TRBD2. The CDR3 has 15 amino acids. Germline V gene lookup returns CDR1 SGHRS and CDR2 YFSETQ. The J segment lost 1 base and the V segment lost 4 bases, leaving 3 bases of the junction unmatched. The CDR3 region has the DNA TGCGCCAGCAGCCCTGGGACTAGGAACACCGGGGAGCTGTTTTTT. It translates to CASSPGTRNTGELFF.

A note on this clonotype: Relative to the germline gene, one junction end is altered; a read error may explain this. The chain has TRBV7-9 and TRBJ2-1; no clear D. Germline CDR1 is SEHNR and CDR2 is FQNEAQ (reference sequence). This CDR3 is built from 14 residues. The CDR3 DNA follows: TGTGCCAGCAGTTTCGATAGCTCCTACAATGAGCAGCTCTTC. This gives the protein CASSFDSSYNEQLF.

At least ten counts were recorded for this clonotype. The CDR3 DNA reads as TGTGCCAGCAGCGTAGGGCTAGCGCTTTACAATGAGCAGTTCTTC. Amino acids: CASSVGLALYNEQFF. This rearrangement joins TRBV9 to TRBJ2-1; D is perhaps TRBD2 (6 bases). The germline V and J ends were trimmed by 0 bases and 4 bases, with 11 bases remaining between them. Per germline, CDR1 SGDLS and CDR2 YYNGEE. The CDR3 runs 15 residues.

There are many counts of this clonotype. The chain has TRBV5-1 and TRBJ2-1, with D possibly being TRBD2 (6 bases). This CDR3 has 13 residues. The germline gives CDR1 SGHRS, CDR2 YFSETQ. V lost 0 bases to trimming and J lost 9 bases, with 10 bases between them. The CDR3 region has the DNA TGCGCCAGCAGCTTGGAGGGAGGCATTGAGCAGTTCTTC. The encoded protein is CASSLEGGIEQFF.

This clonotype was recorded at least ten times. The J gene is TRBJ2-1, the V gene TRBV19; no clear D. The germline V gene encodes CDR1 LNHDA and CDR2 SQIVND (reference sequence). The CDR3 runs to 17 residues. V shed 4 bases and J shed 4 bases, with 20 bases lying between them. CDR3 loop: CASSTYRRPGTYNEQFF. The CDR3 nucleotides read TGTGCCAGTAGTACCTACCGACGCCCAGGAACATACAATGAGCAGTTCTTC.

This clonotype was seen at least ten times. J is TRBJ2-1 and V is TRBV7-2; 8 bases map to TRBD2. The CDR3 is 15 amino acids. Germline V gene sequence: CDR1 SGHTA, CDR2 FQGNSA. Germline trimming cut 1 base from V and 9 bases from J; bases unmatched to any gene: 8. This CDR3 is CASSLETGGVGEQFF. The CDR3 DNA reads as TGTGCCAGCAGCTTAGAGACGGGAGGGGTAGGTGAGCAGTTCTTC.